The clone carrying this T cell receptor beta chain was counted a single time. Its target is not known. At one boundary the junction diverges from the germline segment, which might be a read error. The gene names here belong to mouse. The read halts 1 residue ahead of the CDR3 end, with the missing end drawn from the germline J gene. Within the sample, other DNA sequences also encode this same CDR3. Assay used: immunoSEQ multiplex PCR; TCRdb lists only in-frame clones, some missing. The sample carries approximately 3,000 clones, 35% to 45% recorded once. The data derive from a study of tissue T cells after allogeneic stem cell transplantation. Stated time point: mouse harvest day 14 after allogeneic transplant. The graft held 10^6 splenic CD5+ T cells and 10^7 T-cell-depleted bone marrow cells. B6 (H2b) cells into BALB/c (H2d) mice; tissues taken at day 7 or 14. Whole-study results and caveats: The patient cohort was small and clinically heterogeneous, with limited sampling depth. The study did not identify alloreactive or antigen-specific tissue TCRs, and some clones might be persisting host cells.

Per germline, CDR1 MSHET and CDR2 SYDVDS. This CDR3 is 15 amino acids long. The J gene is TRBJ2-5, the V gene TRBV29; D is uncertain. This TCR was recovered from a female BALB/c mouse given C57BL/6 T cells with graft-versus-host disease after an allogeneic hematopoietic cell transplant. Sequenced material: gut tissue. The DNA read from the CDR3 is TGTCCTAGCAGTCCCACCGGGTTTAACCAAGACACCCAGTAC. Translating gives CPSSPTGFNQDTQY. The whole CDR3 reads CPSSPTGFNQDTQYF.